This TCR beta chain derives from a study of tumor-infiltrating lymphocytes in primary liver carcinoma. With regard to this clonotype: With a much larger clone just one base away, this may be a read error.

Researchers drew blood RNA from unsorted whole blood and extracted germline DNA as well. TCR beta cDNA was reverse-transcribed from 500 to 550 ng of total RNA. The reaction used a constant-region primer and ProtoScript II reverse transcriptase. Slightly modified ARM-PCR with three nested multiplex PCR rounds yielded TCR beta libraries. The first two PCR rounds, approximately 10 cycles each, used TRBV1-TRBV30 forward primers and a C-beta reverse primer. TCRdb re-called the multiplex PCR reads with MiXCR, one entry per CDR3 protein. The sample shows approximately 320,000 distinct CDR3 sequences, roughly 60% of them seen only once. V was shortened by 4 bases and J by 8 bases, with 18 bases between the two germline ends. Germline CDR1 reads MNHEY; CDR2 reads SVGEGT. The CDR3 is 15 residues long.

The chain is built from TRBV6-2 or TRBV6-3 and TRBJ1-5; D is unclear. The sequence was obtained from a woman aged 25 to 45 with primary liver carcinoma and hepatitis B virus infection. The sample taken for sequencing was peripheral blood. Here the CDR3 DNA reads TGTGCCAGCAGTTGCTCGTATACGGAGCTCAAGCCCCAGCATTTT. It specifies CASSCSYTELKPQHF.